One TCR beta chain is described in this entry. Its antigen is not identified. The record originates from a study of Ad26.COV2.S vaccination and SARS-CoV-2 variants. About the research overall: Ad26.COV2.S shots went into the muscle once or twice, 56 days apart. Notes on the study in general: People who got the vaccine or the placebo had similar non-spike TCR breadth.

The repertoire was sequenced with immunoSEQ multiplex PCR; TCRdb's copy has only in-frame clones and lacks some. The data hold around 400,000 clones, with roughly 80% observed a single time. Indicated treatment: around 19 received Ad26.COV2.S at low or high dose, single or two shots; several received placebo; per-sample allocation not given. Collection of samples fell on day 63 after the first vaccine or placebo injection. Vaccination used an Ad26 vector expressing Wuhan-strain SARS-CoV-2 spike. The V and J ends lost 4 bases and 5 bases respectively, with 11 bases between them. CDR1 LNHDA and CDR2 SQIVND come from the germline V gene (reference sequence). The CDR3 is 14 amino acids.

This chain connects TRBV19 to TRBJ1-4; D might be TRBD1 (5 bases). The TCR was taken from a person between 18 and 65 years old who received the Ad26.COV2.S COVID-19 vaccine or a placebo. The material sequenced was peripheral blood, taken in a trial of Ad26.COV2.S vaccine versus placebo. This CDR3 is CASSSRQRNEKLFF. The CDR3 DNA is TGTGCCAGTAGTAGTCGACAGAGAAATGAAAAACTGTTTTTT.